A selection of T cell receptor beta chains follows, all from one sample in a study of blood T cell repertoires in COVID-19. Produced via immunoSEQ multiplex PCR; TCRdb's table is partial and in-frame only. The sample contains some 270,000 clones, more than 75% of which appear only once. The material sequenced was peripheral blood. These TCRs come from a middle-aged man with active or convalescent COVID-19. The CDR3 runs from the conserved cysteine through the conserved F or W. The order of the fields is V gene, clone size, J gene, D gene, CDR3 DNA, CDR3 protein. A D gene is named only where the DNA matches it firmly. Some rows mark clone size as missing; the rest say once, few, many or name a class of expanded clone.

>TRBV10-3|-|TRBJ1-1|-
TGTGCCATCAGTGTGGACAGTATCATGAACACTGAAGCTTTCTTT
CAISVDSIMNTEAFF
>TRBV11-3|-|TRBJ2-2|-
TGTGCCAGCAGCTTGGAGCCCGCGAACACCGGGGAGCTGTTTTTT
CASSLEPANTGELFF
>TRBV25-1|-|TRBJ2-7|-
TGTGCCAGCAGCCGGGAGTTTCCCTACGAGCAGTACTTC
CASSREFPYEQYF
>TRBV12-5|-|TRBJ1-5|-
TGTGCTAGTGGCCCCGACGGGGAAGGGCAGCCCCAGCATTTT
CASGPDGEGQPQHF
>TRBV18|many|TRBJ1-2|TRBD1
TGTGCCAGCTCACCTCAAGCCGGGACAGACGCTAACTATGGCTACACCTTC
CASSPQAGTDANYGYTF
>TRBV5-1|-|TRBJ1-1|-
TGCGCCAGCAGGTGGGCCTCGAACACTGAAGCTTTCTTT
CASRWASNTEAFF
>TRBV27|-|TRBJ1-1|-
TGTGCCAGCAGTTTATCGACCCCAGGGGTTGGGACTGAAGCTTTCTTT
CASSLSTPGVGTEAFF
>TRBV28|-|TRBJ2-3|TRBD1
TGTGCCAGCAGTGAGGGACAGACAAGGGGTACGCAGTATTTT
CASSEGQTRGTQYF
>TRBV6-5|-|TRBJ1-4|-
TGTGCCAGCAGTAAAATGACAATACCTGAAAAACTGTTTTTT
CASSKMTIPEKLFF
>TRBV28|-|TRBJ1-6|-
TGTGCCAGCAGTTTAGGAACAGCCCTTAATTCACCCCTCCACTTT
CASSLGTALNSPLHF
>TRBV10-3|-|TRBJ2-2|-
TGTGCCATCAGTGGGGGACAATCGAACACCGGGGAGCTGTTTTTT
CAISGGQSNTGELFF
>TRBV6-5|-|TRBJ2-2|TRBD1
TGTGCCAGCCGACCCGACAGGGTCACCGGGGAGCTGTTTTTT
CASRPDRVTGELFF
>TRBV7-2|-|TRBJ1-6|-
TGTGCCAGCAGCTTAGACGCAGTTGGCTATAATTCACCCCTCCACTTT
CASSLDAVGYNSPLHF
>TRBV30|-|TRBJ1-1|-
TGTGCCTGGAGTGAACAGGGTGAAGCTTTCTTT
CAWSEQGEAFF
>TRBV5-1|-|TRBJ2-7|TRBD1
TGCGCCAGCAGCTTATGGACAGGGGGGTCTGACGAGCAGTACTTC
CASSLWTGGSDEQYF
>TRBV3-1/TRBV3-2|-|TRBJ2-3|TRBD2
TGTGCCAGCAGCCAACCAACTAGCGGGGGGGCGGATACGCAGTATTTT
CASSQPTSGGADTQYF
>TRBV5-1|-|TRBJ1-6|TRBD1
TGCGCCAGCAGCTTGTGGGGGACAGTAGGGCCCCTCCACTTT
CASSLWGTVGPLHF
>TRBV7-9|-|TRBJ2-1|TRBD2
TGTGCCAGCAGCCAGACTAGCGGGGCTGACAATGAGCAGTTCTTC
CASSQTSGADNEQFF
>TRBV30|-|TRBJ2-5|-
TGTGCCTGGAGTGTACTGGAGACCCAGTACTTC
CAWSVLETQYF
>TRBV6-5|-|TRBJ2-7|TRBD1
TGTGCCAGCAGTTCGATTGGACAGGGGCTGGCCGAGCAGTACTTC
CASSSIGQGLAEQYF
>TRBV3-1/TRBV3-2|once|TRBJ2-7|-
TGTGCCAGCAGCCAAGACGGGGTCTACGAGCAGTACTTC
CASSQDGVYEQYF
>TRBV5-1|-|TRBJ2-7|TRBD2
TGCGCCAGCAGCTTCAGAGCGGGAGGTTCCTACGAGCAGTACTTC
CASSFRAGGSYEQYF
>TRBV5-1|-|TRBJ1-1|-
TGCGCCAGCAGCTTAAGCTTCAGGAAACGGAACACTGAAGCTTTCTTT
CASSLSFRKRNTEAFF
>TRBV10-3|-|TRBJ1-2|-
TGTGCCATCAGGGGGACTGAAGCTAACTATGGCTACACCTTC
CAIRGTEANYGYTF
>TRBV12-5|-|TRBJ1-5|-
TGTGCTAGTGGTTTGGAGTGGGCAGGCAGGAGCAATCAGCCCCAGCATTTT
CASGLEWAGRSNQPQHF
>TRBV6-2/TRBV6-3|many|TRBJ2-5|TRBD2
TGTGCCAGCAGCACCCCGGGACTAGCGGGAGTAGAGACCCAGTACTTC
CASSTPGLAGVETQYF
>TRBV12-1|-|TRBJ2-3|-
TGTGCCAGCAGCTTACCCCGACAGTCAGGCACAGATACGCAGTATTTT
CASSLPRQSGTDTQYF
>TRBV6-1|-|TRBJ1-6|-
TGTGCCAGCAGTGAAATAACCCGGGGGTATAATTCACCCCTCCACTTT
CASSEITRGYNSPLHF
>TRBV24-1|-|TRBJ2-7|TRBD1
TGTGCCACCAGTGACCAAAGGACAGGGCCAGTCTACGAGCAGTACTTC
CATSDQRTGPVYEQYF
>TRBV3-1/TRBV3-2|-|TRBJ2-5|TRBD2
TGTGCCAGCAGCCCGGGACTAGCGGGATTTTCACAAGAGACCCAGTACTTC
CASSPGLAGFSQETQYF
>TRBV4-1|-|TRBJ2-7|-
TGCGCCAGCAGCCAAGAGCGGGACTCCTACGAGCAGTACTTC
CASSQERDSYEQYF